Listed here are 28 T cell receptor beta chains from one sample, sequenced in a study of T cells after yellow fever vaccination. Each CDR3 protein gets one entry after TCRdb re-called the 5' RACE reads with MiXCR. The repertoire holds just under 600,000 distinct CDR3 sequences, with roughly 13% as singletons. This specimen was PBMCs, taken on the day of the yellow fever booster vaccination. Source of these receptors: a man younger than 45 who received the YFV17D yellow fever vaccine.

This clonotype has more than one count but fewer than ten. The chain has TRBV20-1 and TRBJ2-7; 11 nucleotides match TRBD1. CDR3 size: 13 residues. The junction had 3 bases not matched to a gene; V was cut back by 6 bases and J by 2 bases. Germline assignment: CDR1 DFQATT and CDR2 SNEGSKA (reference sequence). The CDR3 here is CSAQGQGAYEQYF. DNA for the CDR3: TGCAGTGCCCAGGGACAGGGGGCCTACGAGCAGTACTTC.

This clonotype was seen more than once but under ten times. V and J are TRBV6-5 and TRBJ2-1; D may correspond to TRBD1 or TRBD2 (5 bases each). V gave up 2 bases and J gave up 6 bases, with 20 bases separating them. The CDR3 is 17 amino acids. CDR1 and CDR2 from the germline V gene are MNHEY and SVGAGI. The CDR3 loop is CASSYTLPGTVSNEQFF. In DNA form, the CDR3 reads TGTGCCAGCAGTTACACCCTACCCGGGACGGTGAGCAATGAGCAGTTCTTC.

The chain combines TRBV20-1 with TRBJ2-7; D could derive from TRBD1 or TRBD2 (5 bases each). The CDR3 contains 14 residues. Trimming took 5 bases from V and 0 from J, leaving 14 bases between them. Per germline, CDR1 DFQATT and CDR2 SNEGSKA (reference sequence). In DNA form, the CDR3 reads TGCAGTGCTCCTGGGACGGAGAGCTCCTACGAGCAGTACTTC. The encoded protein is CSAPGTESSYEQYF.

This chain links TRBV14 with TRBJ2-2; D not certain. The V gene's germline CDR1 is SGHDN and CDR2 FVKESK. V shed 7 bases and J shed 4 bases, with 16 bases lying between them. The CDR3 is 15 residues long. Here the CDR3 reads CASTPGQAITGELFF. The CDR3, as DNA: TGTGCCAGCACCCCTGGGCAGGCGATCACCGGGGAGCTGTTTTTT.

The chain recombines TRBV20-1 with TRBJ2-2; the D call may be TRBD1 or TRBD2 (6 bases each). The length of the CDR3 is 16 residues. V was clipped by 3 bases and J by 0 bases, with 14 bases between them. Germline values: CDR1 DFQATT, CDR2 SNEGSKA (reference sequence). In DNA form, the CDR3 reads TGCAGTGCTAGGGGGGGCCAGATGGCGAACACCGGGGAGCTGTTTTTT. This gives the protein CSARGGQMANTGELFF.

This clonotype was found a few times. This chain joins TRBV7-8 and TRBJ1-2, with D possibly TRBD1 on 5 matching bases. V was shortened by 10 bases and J by 5 bases, with 20 bases between the two germline ends. From germline, CDR1 is SGHVS and CDR2 FQNEAQ. The CDR3 sequence is 14 residues long. The CDR3 DNA reads as TGTGCCACCCCTCGCAAAGACAGACCTTATGGCTACACCTTC. Translation gives CATPRKDRPYGYTF.

The rearrangement joins TRBV10-3 to TRBJ2-2; D possibly corresponds to TRBD2 (5 bases). V was trimmed by 9 bases and J by 0 bases, leaving 11 bases between them. The CDR3 consists of 14 residues. Looked up from germline, CDR1 is ENHRY and CDR2 is SYGVKD. CDR3 loop: CAMRSGANTGELFF. The CDR3 region has the DNA TGTGCCATGAGAAGCGGCGCGAACACCGGGGAGCTGTTTTTT.

This clonotype was seen only a few times. This chain uses TRBV20-1 with TRBJ2-7, with a tentative D call TRBD2 (6 bases). Trimming removed 2 bases at V and 1 base at J, with 15 bases between. The CDR3 sequence is 15 residues long. Germline V CDR1 and CDR2: DFQATT, SNEGSKA (reference sequence). The CDR3 is CSARTVTGESYEQYF. The CDR3 DNA is TGCAGTGCTAGAACCGTAACGGGAGAATCCTACGAGCAGTACTTC.

The CDR3 here is CASSYFQGYLHEQYF. For the CDR3, the DNA is TGTGCCAGCAGTTACTTCCAGGGCTACCTGCACGAGCAGTACTTC. The chain carries TRBV6-5 and TRBJ2-7; a weak D match, TRBD1 (5 bases). The ends were cut back, 1 base at V and 5 bases at J, with 15 bases in the middle. The CDR3 is 15 amino acids. Germline assignment: CDR1 MNHEY and CDR2 SVGAGI.

This clonotype was seen at least ten times. The rearrangement joins TRBV5-6 to TRBJ2-1; no definite D call. The ends were cut back, 2 bases at V and 8 bases at J, with 23 bases in the middle. Germline CDR1 reads SGHDT; CDR2 reads YYEEEE. This CDR3 comprises 17 residues. The CDR3 loop reads CASSLSNFSPLVHEQFF. The CDR3 DNA is TGTGCCAGCAGCTTAAGTAATTTCAGCCCTTTGGTGCATGAGCAGTTCTTC.

The V and J genes are TRBV6-2 or TRBV6-3 and TRBJ2-5; perhaps TRBD1 as D (6 bases). Germline V lookup: CDR1 MNHEY, CDR2 SVGEGT. The CDR3 is made up of 14 amino acids. Trimming removed 6 bases at V and 4 bases at J, with 15 bases between. CDR3 amino acids: CASRQTGPRETQYF. The CDR3, as DNA: TGTGCCAGCAGACAGACAGGACCTCGAGAGACCCAGTACTTC.

In its sample, this clonotype was seen a few times. A junction end diverges from the germline sequence, so it may reflect a read error. The CDR3 bases are TGTGCTAGCAGCCCGAGGTCGACCCAAGAGACCCAGTACTTC. As protein: CASSPRSTQETQYF. The V call is TRBV7-7, the J call TRBJ2-5; no reliable D call. This CDR3 has 14 amino acids. Germline values: CDR1 SSHAT, CDR2 FNYEAQ (reference sequence).

This clonotype was found many times. The chain employs TRBV5-1 and TRBJ2-2; D is possibly TRBD1 (6 bases). The V end lost 3 bases, the J end lost 1 base, and 10 bases lay between the germline ends. CDR3 length: 15 residues. CDR1 and CDR2 (germline): SGHRS, YFSETQ. The DNA for the CDR3 is TGCGCCAGCAGCTGGGGGCAGGGGAACACCGGGGAGCTGTTTTTT. Residues: CASSWGQGNTGELFF.

The CDR3 DNA reads TGCGCCAGCAGCTTCAATTTAAGGGGGGTCGACGAGCAGTACTTC. It translates to CASSFNLRGVDEQYF. J is TRBJ2-7 and V is TRBV5-1; tentatively, D is TRBD1 or TRBD2 (6 bases each). Germline CDR1 is SGHRS and CDR2 is YFSETQ. Deletions cut 2 bases from V and 5 bases from J, with 17 bases between. This CDR3 contains 15 residues.

The V gene is TRBV7-9, the J gene TRBJ1-2, with D perhaps TRBD1 (5 bases). V lost 5 bases and J 8 bases, leaving 15 bases between the germline ends. The CDR3 totals 13 residues. Germline assignment: CDR1 SEHNR and CDR2 FQNEAQ (reference sequence). The CDR3 DNA reads as TGTGCCAGCAGCGAGCTAGGGGTCTCCGGCTACACCTTC. Translated, it gives CASSELGVSGYTF.

This chain connects TRBV7-2 to TRBJ2-1; 9 bases are a match to TRBD2. CDR1 SGHTA and CDR2 FQGNSA come from the germline V gene. The CDR3 extends over 13 amino acids. The junction had 5 bases not matched to a gene; V was cut back by 2 bases and J by 12 bases. The CDR3 spells CASSLLAGQGQFF. Here the CDR3 DNA reads TGTGCCAGCAGCTTACTAGCGGGACAAGGGCAGTTCTTC.

In its sample, this clonotype was seen a few times. This sequence joins TRBV4-3 and TRBJ2-1; D perhaps matches TRBD2 (5 bases). The CDR3 runs to 14 residues. The V gene's germline CDR1 is LGHNA and CDR2 YSLEER. With 3 bases removed from V and 6 bases from J, the gap between germline ends came to 12 bases. The CDR3 coding sequence is TGCGCCAGCAGCCACTTACTAGAAGTCAATGAGCAGTTCTTC. As protein: CASSHLLEVNEQFF.

This rearrangement joins TRBV3-1 to TRBJ2-2, with D unresolved. CDR1 and CDR2 (germline): LGHDT, YNNKEL (reference sequence). Trimming took 5 bases from V and 7 from J, leaving 11 bases between them. The CDR3 has 13 residues. CDR3 protein: CASSWRSGGELFF. CDR3 DNA: TGTGCCAGCAGCTGGCGCTCCGGCGGGGAGCTGTTTTTT.

The chain is built from TRBV12-5 and TRBJ2-1; possible D gene TRBD2, 6 bases. The length of the CDR3 is 13 residues. Germline V gene data show CDR1 as LGHNT and CDR2 as FRNRAP. V was shortened by 8 bases and J by 5 bases, with 13 bases between the two germline ends. CDR3 loop: CASYGLHNNEQFF. The CDR3 DNA reads TGTGCTAGTTACGGACTACATAACAATGAGCAGTTCTTC.

The chain recombines TRBV5-4 with TRBJ1-1; 8 nucleotides agree with TRBD1. Germline V gene data show CDR1 as SGHNT and CDR2 as YYREEE (reference sequence). V shed 5 bases and J 1 base; nucleotides not matched to a gene: 4. CDR3 length: 14 residues. Written as DNA, the CDR3 is TGTGCCAGCAGGCTTCAGGGGGCGAACACTGAAGCTTTCTTT. Amino acid sequence: CASRLQGANTEAFF.

This chain connects TRBV6-2 or TRBV6-3 to TRBJ2-7, with TRBD2 identical over 8 bases. The CDR3 spans 18 residues. CDR1 is MNHEY and CDR2 is SVGEGT in the germline V gene. V lost 6 bases and J lost 2; bases outside the gene matches: 18. The CDR3 nucleotides are TGTGCCAGCAGGACTCCTTCCAGATTAGCGGGAAGTACCTACGAGCAGTACTTC. Protein product: CASRTPSRLAGSTYEQYF.

This clonotype showed up just a few times. The chain's CDR3 is CASSTGTGGNTGELFF. The CDR3 DNA is TGCGCCAGCAGCACCGGGACAGGGGGCAACACCGGGGAGCTGTTTTTT. This chain joins TRBV5-1 and TRBJ2-2; TRBD1 matches at 12 bases. V lost 4 bases and J lost 2; bases outside the gene matches: 3. Per the germline V gene, CDR1 is SGHRS and CDR2 is YFSETQ. This CDR3 is built from 16 residues.

In this sample, this clonotype turned up many times. This chain connects TRBV5-1 to TRBJ1-3; D possibly corresponds to TRBD1 (5 bases). The V end lost 0 bases, the J end lost 2 bases, and 6 bases lay between the germline ends. CDR3 size: 14 residues. The germline V gene encodes CDR1 SGHRS and CDR2 YFSETQ. CDR3 region: CASSLEGTGNTIYF. CDR3 in DNA: TGCGCCAGCAGCTTGGAGGGGACTGGAAACACCATATATTTT. Using reference TRBV5-1 and TRBJ1-3 for the parts outside the CDR3, the full variable domain is KAGVTQTPRYLIKTRGQQVTLSCSPISGHRSVSWYQQTPGQGLQFLFEYFSETQRNKGNFPGRFSGRQFSNSRSEMNVSTLELGDSALYLCASSLEGTGNTIYFGEGSWLTVV.

J is TRBJ1-2 and V is TRBV5-4, with D perhaps matching TRBD1 (5 bases). This CDR3 is 15 amino acids long. Germline V lookup: CDR1 SGHNT, CDR2 YYREEE (reference sequence). Trimming took off 0 bases at V and 4 bases at J, with 13 bases between the two ends. DNA for the CDR3: TGTGCCAGCAGCTTGGTGCGGGGGGGAGTCTATGGCTACACCTTC. Translation gives CASSLVRGGVYGYTF.

The chain recombines TRBV4-2 with TRBJ2-1; D not certain. Per germline, CDR1 LGHNA and CDR2 YNFKEQ. The CDR3 is made up of 14 amino acids. V dropped 0 bases and J dropped 9 bases, with 12 bases sitting between them. The CDR3 loop reads CASSQDRAAFEQFF. DNA for the CDR3: TGTGCCAGCAGCCAAGATAGGGCGGCTTTTGAGCAGTTCTTC.

This chain links TRBV7-2 with TRBJ2-1; the D gene is possibly TRBD2 (5 bases). Germline V gene lookup returns CDR1 SGHTA and CDR2 FQGNSA. This CDR3 is built from 13 residues. Trimming left V 4 bases short and J 4 bases short, with 8 bases between. In DNA form, the CDR3 reads TGTGCCAGCAGCTGGACGGGATACAATGAGCAGTTCTTC. Translated, it gives CASSWTGYNEQFF.

The sample holds a few counts of this clonotype. This chain uses TRBV20-1 with TRBJ2-3; D possibly corresponds to TRBD2 (5 bases). The V gene's germline CDR1 is DFQATT and CDR2 SNEGSKA (reference sequence). The CDR3 is made up of 13 amino acids. Trimming shortened V by 5 bases and J by 9 bases, and 18 bases separated the two germline ends. The CDR3 loop is CSAPHTGVTTQYF. In nucleotides, the CDR3 is TGCAGTGCTCCCCATACCGGGGTGACGACGCAGTATTTT.

The genes are TRBV7-2 and TRBJ2-7; 7 bases line up with TRBD2. Germline V gives CDR1 SGHTA, CDR2 FQGNSA. V dropped 11 bases and J dropped 0; count of bases not matched to a gene: 7. The CDR3 consists of 13 residues. The CDR3 here is CARTGRPSYEQYF. The CDR3 nucleotides are TGTGCCCGAACCGGGAGGCCCTCCTACGAGCAGTACTTC.